This TCR beta chain was retrieved from a study of blood T cell repertoires in COVID-19. For the study at large: The United States, Italy and Spain supplied acute and convalescent COVID-19 samples. Sources were T cells, B-cell-depleted T cells, or PBMCs; the material itself was cDNA or gDNA.

The CDR3 loop spans 18 amino acids. The V segment lost 3 bases and the J segment 5 bases; nucleotides outside the gene matches: 13. The germline V gene encodes CDR1 SGHRS and CDR2 YFSETQ. In the authors' methods: How many nucleated cells were present was estimated from reference gene primer amplification. TCRdb's table, derived via immunoSEQ multiplex PCR, lists solely in-frame clones and lacks some. The V and J calls and clone size are taken from that table; D and trimming were inferred from the DNA. Of hundreds of thousands of clones in the sample, roughly nine tenths were seen once. Symptom resolution, clearance, or two negative PCRs marked donors in Cohort 3 as recovered.

This receptor was taken from a man aged 18 to 30 who had recovered from COVID-19. The chain uses TRBV5-1 and TRBJ2-1, with 11 bases matching TRBD2. Sequencing used PBMCs or T cells enriched from blood (not recorded which). The CDR3 here is CASSSPPSGRWEDNEQFF. The CDR3 bases are TGCGCCAGCAGCTCCCCTCCTAGCGGGAGGTGGGAAGACAATGAGCAGTTCTTC.